There are a few counts of the clone carrying this TCR beta chain. This sample was included in a study of cytomegalovirus exposure and HLA in healthy donors. CDR3 length equals 14 residues. Germline assignment: CDR1 MNHEY and CDR2 SVGAGI. Primers: 60 Vbeta forward and 13 Jbeta reverse. Repertoires were generated with immunoSEQ multiplex PCR, while TCRdb's copy carries only in-frame clones and drops some. The table shows roughly 110,000 clones, with around 77% occurring only once. The chain carries TRBV6-5 and TRBJ2-5; tentative D call: TRBD1 (5 bases). The J call may be mistaken, given a closer DNA end match to TRBJ2-7. This TCR came from a male donor in good health and CMV-seronegative. The sequenced sample was PBMCs. Here the CDR3 DNA reads TGTGCCAGCAGTTACTCGGTAGGGGCCTACGAGCAGTACTTC. Its translation is CASSYSVGAYEQYF.